Presented here are 11 T cell receptor beta chains from one specimen sequenced in a study of early T cells in non-severe SARS-CoV-2 infection. TCRdb re-called the 5' RACE reads with MiXCR, one entry per CDR3 protein. The data hold more than 80,000 distinct CDR3 sequences, with over 15% observed a single time. Sequences were obtained from whole blood. Every receptor here comes from an adult who was a healthcare worker with PCR-confirmed SARS-CoV-2 infection or an uninfected control (not recorded which).

There are many counts of this clonotype. V usage is TRBV28 and J usage is TRBJ2-7; D ambiguous. The CDR3 runs to 11 residues. Germline CDR1 reads MDHEN; CDR2 reads SYDVKM. Trimming cost V 5 bases and J 4 bases, with 6 bases left between them. The chain's CDR3 is CASSSYYEQYF. The CDR3 nucleotides are TGTGCCAGCAGTAGTTATTACGAGCAGTACTTC.

This clonotype was picked up a small number of times. The V call is TRBV7-2, the J call TRBJ1-1; D might be TRBD1 (5 bases). This CDR3 comprises 14 residues. Germline V gene lookup returns CDR1 SGHTA and CDR2 FQGNSA. V dropped 0 bases and J dropped 6 bases, with 11 bases sitting between them. The CDR3, as DNA: TGTGCCAGCAGCTTAGCGGGGGGTAGCTCTGAAGCTTTCTTT. It yields the protein CASSLAGGSSEAFF.

The table lists this clonotype with a few counts. The chain has TRBV7-9 and TRBJ1-1; a weak D match, TRBD1 (5 bases). The germline V gene has CDR1 SEHNR and CDR2 FQNEAQ (reference sequence). V lost 1 base to trimming and J lost 10 bases, with 19 bases between them. The CDR3 has 15 amino acids. CDR3 amino acids: CASSLGIGADRGAFF. In DNA, the CDR3 is TGTGCCAGCAGCTTAGGAATAGGGGCCGACCGGGGAGCTTTCTTT.

A few counts support this clonotype. This chain links TRBV27 with TRBJ2-1; D is undetermined. Trimming pared 5 bases from V and 7 bases from J, leaving 12 bases between. CDR3 length: 13 amino acids. Germline CDR1 MNHEY, CDR2 SMNVEV (reference sequence). CDR3 sequence reads: CASSADYRNEQFF. The CDR3 DNA follows: TGTGCCAGCAGTGCTGATTATAGGAATGAGCAGTTCTTC.

The chain carries TRBV9 and TRBJ2-1, with D perhaps TRBD1 or TRBD2 (6 bases each). Germline CDR1 SGDLS, CDR2 YYNGEE. V was cut by 6 bases and J by 4 bases, with 23 bases left in between. This CDR3 contains 17 residues. Here the CDR3 reads CASTPGATPRGYNEQFF. In DNA, the CDR3 is TGTGCCAGCACCCCGGGAGCGACTCCCAGGGGATACAATGAGCAGTTCTTC.

The chain carries TRBV5-1 and TRBJ2-1; D is possibly TRBD1 (6 bases). The CDR3 is made up of 13 amino acids. V lost 5 bases and J 3 bases, leaving 9 bases between the germline ends. Looked up from germline, CDR1 is SGHRS and CDR2 is YFSETQ. The CDR3 bases are TGCGCCAGCAGACAGGACAGCTACAATGAGCAGTTCTTC. The encoded protein is CASRQDSYNEQFF. The full variable domain, in which reference TRBV5-1 and TRBJ2-1 provide the parts outside the CDR3, is KAGVTQTPRYLIKTRGQQVTLSCSPISGHRSVSWYQQTPGQGLQFLFEYFSETQRNKGNFPGRFSGRQFSNSRSEMNVSTLELGDSALYLCASRQDSYNEQFFGPGTRLTVL.

Details on this clonotype: A much larger clone sits a single nucleotide away, making a read error possible. The chain employs TRBV5-1 and TRBJ1-1; the D gene is possibly TRBD1 (5 bases). CDR3 length: 15 amino acids. CDR1 and CDR2 from the germline V gene are SGHRS and YFSETQ. The CDR3 region has the DNA TGCACCAGCAGCTTCGTTCAGGGATTGAACACTGAAGCTTTCTTT. It yields the protein CTSSFVQGLNTEAFF.

This clonotype has only a few counts. This chain joins TRBV20-1 and TRBJ1-2; D not resolved. The CDR3 is 11 residues long. Germline V gives CDR1 DFQATT, CDR2 SNEGSKA (reference sequence). V gave up 0 bases and J gave up 6 bases, with 5 bases separating them. The CDR3 DNA is TGCAGTGCTAGAGATGAGGATGGCTACACCTTC. Residues: CSARDEDGYTF.

Ten or more counts support this clonotype. The chain combines TRBV28 with TRBJ2-1, with no clear D. Per the germline V gene, CDR1 is MDHEN and CDR2 is SYDVKM. This CDR3 spans 13 amino acids. Between the trimmed V and J ends, which lost 3 bases and 4 bases, there was a span of 7 bases. The CDR3 loop is CASSLPDYNEQFF. CDR3 DNA sequence: TGTGCCAGCAGTTTGCCCGATTACAATGAGCAGTTCTTC.

On this clonotype itself: One base away lies a much larger clone, so this may be a sequencing read error. The chain links TRBV15 to TRBJ2-6, with no clear D. Trimming took off 7 bases at V and 0 bases at J, with 13 bases between the two ends. The CDR3 is 16 amino acids. The germline gives CDR1 LNHNV, CDR2 YYDKDF (reference sequence). The DNA of the CDR3 is TGTGCCACCAACACTGGATCGACCTCTGGGGCCAACGTCCTGACTTTC. This encodes CATNTGSTSGANVLTF.

This clonotype was detected only a few times. The rearrangement uses TRBV20-1 and TRBJ1-2; no clear D gene. The CDR3 runs to 8 residues. Trimming left V 3 bases short and J 7 bases short, with 0 bases between. Per the germline V gene, CDR1 is DFQATT and CDR2 is SNEGSKA (reference sequence). The CDR3 DNA sequence: TGCAGTGCTAGTGGCTACACCTTC. Translation gives CSASGYTF.